This T cell receptor (beta chain) came from a study of Graves' ophthalmopathy and Graves' hyperthyroidism. The wider study: No treatment had been given when peripheral blood was collected at initial diagnosis.

Investigators amplified TCR beta CDR3 regions from RNA transcripts. RT-PCR was first run with HTBI primers, then multiplex PCR in a second round. TCRdb independently ran MiXCR on the multiplex PCR reads; one entry per CDR3 protein. The sample consists of roughly 400,000 distinct CDR3 sequences, just over 15% of them appearing once. Study-level findings and limits: Most thyroid clonotypes with frequency above 0.001 were detected in blood too.

The V end was cut by 2 bases, the J end by 6 bases, with 14 bases between. Germline-derived CDR1 and CDR2 are SGHTA and FQGNSA. The CDR3 runs 15 residues. This clonotype was observed many times. The antigen remains unidentified. Exclusion applied to patients with other autoimmune diseases, uncontrolled infections, pregnancy or lactation. Diagnosis was based on clinical symptoms, serum thyroxine, TRAb, thyroid ultrasound and orbital computed tomography. Sequencing input: peripheral blood. The source of this sequence is a young woman with stable Graves' hyperthyroidism. This chain joins TRBV7-2 and TRBJ2-4, with no clear D. CDR3 loop: CASSLRAVERNIQYF. The CDR3 DNA sequence: TGTGCCAGCAGCTTACGGGCCGTCGAGAGAAACATTCAGTACTTC.